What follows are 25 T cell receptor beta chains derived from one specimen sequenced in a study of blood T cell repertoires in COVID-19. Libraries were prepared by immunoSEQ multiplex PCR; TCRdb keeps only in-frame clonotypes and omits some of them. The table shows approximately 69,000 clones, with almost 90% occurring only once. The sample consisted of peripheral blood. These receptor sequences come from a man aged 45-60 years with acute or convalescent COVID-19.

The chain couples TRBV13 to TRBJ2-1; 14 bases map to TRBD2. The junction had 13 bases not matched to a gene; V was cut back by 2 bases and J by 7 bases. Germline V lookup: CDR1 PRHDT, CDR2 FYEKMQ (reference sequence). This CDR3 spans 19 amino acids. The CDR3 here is CASSLSSRLAGGPRNEQFF. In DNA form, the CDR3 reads TGTGCCAGCAGCTTATCTTCCCGACTAGCGGGAGGGCCCCGAAATGAGCAGTTCTTC.

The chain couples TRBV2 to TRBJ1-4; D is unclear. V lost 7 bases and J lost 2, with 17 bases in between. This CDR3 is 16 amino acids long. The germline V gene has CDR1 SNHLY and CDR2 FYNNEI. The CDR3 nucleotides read TGTGCCAGCATGTCCAGGTCAGGATCTACTAATGAAAAACTGTTTTTT. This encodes CASMSRSGSTNEKLFF.

The CDR3 reads CASSPMAGGRNEQFF. The DNA for the CDR3 is TGTGCCAGCAGCCCAATGGCGGGAGGTCGGAATGAGCAGTTCTTC. This sequence joins TRBV7-2 and TRBJ2-1; 8 bases line up with TRBD2. Germline lookup yields CDR1 SGHTA and CDR2 FQGNSA. V was pared by 5 bases and J by 7 bases, with 10 bases of the junction left unmatched. The length of the CDR3 is 15 residues.

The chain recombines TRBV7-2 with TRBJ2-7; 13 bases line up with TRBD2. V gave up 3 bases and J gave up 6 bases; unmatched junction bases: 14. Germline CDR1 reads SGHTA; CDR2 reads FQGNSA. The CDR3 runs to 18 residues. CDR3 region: CASSFTSSGLAGVGEQYF. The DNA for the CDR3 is TGTGCCAGCAGCTTCACCTCCTCTGGACTAGCGGGGGTTGGCGAGCAGTACTTC.

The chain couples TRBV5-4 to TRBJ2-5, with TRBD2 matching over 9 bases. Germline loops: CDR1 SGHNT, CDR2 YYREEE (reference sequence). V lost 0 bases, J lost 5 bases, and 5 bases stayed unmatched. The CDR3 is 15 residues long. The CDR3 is CASSLEGAGGETQYF. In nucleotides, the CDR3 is TGTGCCAGCAGCTTGGAGGGGGCGGGAGGGGAGACCCAGTACTTC.

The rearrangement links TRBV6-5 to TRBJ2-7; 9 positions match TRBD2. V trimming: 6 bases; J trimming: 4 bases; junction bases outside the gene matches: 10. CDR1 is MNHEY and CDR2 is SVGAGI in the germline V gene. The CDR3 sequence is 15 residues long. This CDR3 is CASSATSGFTYEQYF. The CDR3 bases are TGTGCCAGCAGCGCTACTAGCGGGTTTACTTACGAGCAGTACTTC.

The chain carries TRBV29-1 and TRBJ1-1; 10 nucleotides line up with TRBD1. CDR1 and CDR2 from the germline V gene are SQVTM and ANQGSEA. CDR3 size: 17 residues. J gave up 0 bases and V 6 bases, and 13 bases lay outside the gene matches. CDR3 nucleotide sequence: TGCAGCGTCCAAGGGACAGGGGACCCATACATGAACACTGAAGCTTTCTTT. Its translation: CSVQGTGDPYMNTEAFF.

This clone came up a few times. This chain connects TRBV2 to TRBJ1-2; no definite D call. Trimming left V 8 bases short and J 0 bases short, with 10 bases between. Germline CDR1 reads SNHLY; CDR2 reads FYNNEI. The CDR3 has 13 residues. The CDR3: CASGIQTNYGYTF. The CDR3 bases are TGTGCCAGCGGCATACAGACTAACTATGGCTACACCTTC.

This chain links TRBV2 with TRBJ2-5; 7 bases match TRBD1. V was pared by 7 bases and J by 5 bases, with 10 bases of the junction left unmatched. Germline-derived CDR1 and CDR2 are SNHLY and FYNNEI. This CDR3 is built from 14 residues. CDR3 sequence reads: CASKPRGGGETQYF. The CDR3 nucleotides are TGTGCCAGCAAACCAAGAGGGGGCGGGGAGACCCAGTACTTC.

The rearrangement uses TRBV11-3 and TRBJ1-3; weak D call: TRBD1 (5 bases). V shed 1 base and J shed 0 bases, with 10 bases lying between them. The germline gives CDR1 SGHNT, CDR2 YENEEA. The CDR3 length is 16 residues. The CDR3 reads CASSLVAGPSGNTIYF. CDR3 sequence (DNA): TGTGCCAGCAGCTTAGTTGCAGGGCCCTCTGGAAACACCATATATTTT.

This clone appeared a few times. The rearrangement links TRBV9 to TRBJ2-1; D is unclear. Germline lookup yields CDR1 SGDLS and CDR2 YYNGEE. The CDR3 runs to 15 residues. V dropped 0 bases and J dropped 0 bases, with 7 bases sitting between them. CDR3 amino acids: CASSVEPISYNEQFF. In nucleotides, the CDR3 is TGTGCCAGCAGCGTAGAGCCCATCTCCTACAATGAGCAGTTCTTC. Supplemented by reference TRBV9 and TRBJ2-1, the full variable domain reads DSGVTQTPKHLITATGQRVTLRCSPRSGDLSVYWYQQSLDQGLQFLIQYYNGEERAKGNILERFSAQQFPDLHSELNLSSLELGDSALYFCASSVEPISYNEQFFGPGTRLTVL.

The CDR3 region is CATSDLDIGLAGGKYNEQFF. CDR3 nucleotide sequence: TGTGCCACCAGTGATCTAGACATCGGACTAGCGGGAGGGAAATACAATGAGCAGTTCTTC. V gene TRBV24-1 combines with J gene TRBJ2-1; 15 bases line up with TRBD2. Trimming removed 3 bases from V and 4 bases from J; junction bases left unmatched: 12. The germline V gene has CDR1 KGHDR and CDR2 SFDVKD. This CDR3 comprises 20 residues.

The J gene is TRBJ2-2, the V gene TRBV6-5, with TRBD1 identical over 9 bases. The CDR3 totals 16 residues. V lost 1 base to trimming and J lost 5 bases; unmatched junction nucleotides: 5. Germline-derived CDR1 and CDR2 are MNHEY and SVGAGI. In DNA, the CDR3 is TGTGCCAGCAGTTACTGGGGACAGGGAGGGACCGGGGAGCTGTTTTTT. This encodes CASSYWGQGGTGELFF.

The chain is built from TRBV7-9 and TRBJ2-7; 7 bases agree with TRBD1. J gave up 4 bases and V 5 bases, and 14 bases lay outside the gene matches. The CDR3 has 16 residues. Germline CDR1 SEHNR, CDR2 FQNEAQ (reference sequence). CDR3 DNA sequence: TGTGCCAGCAGCCAGACCCCCGACAGGGTTGGTTACGAGCAGTACTTC. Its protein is CASSQTPDRVGYEQYF. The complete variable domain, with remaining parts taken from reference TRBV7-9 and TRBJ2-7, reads DTGVSQNPRHKITKRGQNVTFRCDPISEHNRLYWYRQTLGQGPEFLTYFQNEAQLEKSRLLSDRFSAERPKGSFSTLEIQRTEQGDSAMYLCASSQTPDRVGYEQYFGPGTRLTVT.

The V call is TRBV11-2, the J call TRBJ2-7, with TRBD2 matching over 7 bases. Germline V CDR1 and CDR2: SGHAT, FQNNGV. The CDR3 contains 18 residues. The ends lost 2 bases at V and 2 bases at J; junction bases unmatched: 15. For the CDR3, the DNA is TGTGCCAGCAGCTTATCGGACAAGAGGACTAGATTTACCTACGAGCAGTACTTC. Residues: CASSLSDKRTRFTYEQYF. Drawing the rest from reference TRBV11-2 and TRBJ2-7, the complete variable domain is EAGVAQSPRYKIIEKRQSVAFWCNPISGHATLYWYQQILGQGPKLLIQFQNNGVVDDSQLPKDRFSAERLKGVDSTLKIQPAKLEDSAVYLCASSLSDKRTRFTYEQYFGPGTRLTVT.

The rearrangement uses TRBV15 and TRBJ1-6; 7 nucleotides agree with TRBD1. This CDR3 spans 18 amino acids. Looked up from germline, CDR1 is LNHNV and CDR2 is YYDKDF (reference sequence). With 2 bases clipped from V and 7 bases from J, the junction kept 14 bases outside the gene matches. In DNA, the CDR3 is TGTGCCACCAGCAGAAAGTTCTCTATGGGACAGCCAAATTCACCCCTCCACTTT. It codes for CATSRKFSMGQPNSPLHF.

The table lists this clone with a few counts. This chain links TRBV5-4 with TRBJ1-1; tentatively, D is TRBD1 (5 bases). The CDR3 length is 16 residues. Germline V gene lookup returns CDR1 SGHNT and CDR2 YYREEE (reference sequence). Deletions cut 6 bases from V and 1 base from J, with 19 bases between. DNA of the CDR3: TGTGCCAGCACCCCCACCCTCGGGGGGAAGAACACTGAAGCTTTCTTT. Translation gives CASTPTLGGKNTEAFF.

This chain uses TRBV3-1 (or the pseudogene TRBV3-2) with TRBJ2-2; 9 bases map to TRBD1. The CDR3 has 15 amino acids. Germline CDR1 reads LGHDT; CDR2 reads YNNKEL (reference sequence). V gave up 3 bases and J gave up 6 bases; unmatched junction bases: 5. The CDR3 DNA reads TGTGCCAGCAGCCACTGGGACAGGGAGGCCGGGGAGCTGTTTTTT. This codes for CASSHWDREAGELFF.

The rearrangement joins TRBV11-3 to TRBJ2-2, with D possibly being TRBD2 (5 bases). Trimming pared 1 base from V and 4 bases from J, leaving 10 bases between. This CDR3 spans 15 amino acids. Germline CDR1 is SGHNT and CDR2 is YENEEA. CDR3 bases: TGTGCCAGCAGCTTAGCGGATGCGGGCACCGGGGAGCTGTTTTTT. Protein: CASSLADAGTGELFF.

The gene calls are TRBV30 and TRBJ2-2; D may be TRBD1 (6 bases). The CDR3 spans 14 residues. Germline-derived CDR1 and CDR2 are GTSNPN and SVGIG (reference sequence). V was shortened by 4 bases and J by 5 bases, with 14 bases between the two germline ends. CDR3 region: CAWNFGGGTGELFF. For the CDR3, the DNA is TGTGCCTGGAACTTTGGGGGCGGGACCGGGGAGCTGTTTTTT. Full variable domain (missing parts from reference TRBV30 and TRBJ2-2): SQTIHQWPATLVQPVGSPLSLECTVEGTSNPNLYWYRQAAGRGLQLLFYSVGIGQISSEVPQNLSASRPQDRQFILSSKKLLLSDSGFYLCAWNFGGGTGELFFGEGSRLTVL.

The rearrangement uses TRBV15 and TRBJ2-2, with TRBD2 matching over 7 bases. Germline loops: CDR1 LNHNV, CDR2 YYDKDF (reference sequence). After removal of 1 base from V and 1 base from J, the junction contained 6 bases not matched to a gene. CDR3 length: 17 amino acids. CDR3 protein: CATSRAGAGLNTGELFF. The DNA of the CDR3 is TGTGCCACCAGCAGAGCGGGAGCGGGATTGAACACCGGGGAGCTGTTTTTT.

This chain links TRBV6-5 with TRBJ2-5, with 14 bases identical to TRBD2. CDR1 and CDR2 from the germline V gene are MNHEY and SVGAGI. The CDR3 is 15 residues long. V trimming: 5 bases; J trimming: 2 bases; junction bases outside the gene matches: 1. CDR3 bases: TGTGCCAGCAGTCGGACTAGCGGGAGGCAAGAGACCCAGTACTTC. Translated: CASSRTSGRQETQYF.

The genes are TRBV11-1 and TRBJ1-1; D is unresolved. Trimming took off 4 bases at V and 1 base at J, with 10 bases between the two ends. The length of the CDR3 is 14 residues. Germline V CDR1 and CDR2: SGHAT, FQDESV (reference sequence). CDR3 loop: CASSYRLRNTEAFF. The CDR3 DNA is TGTGCCAGCAGCTATCGACTCCGGAACACTGAAGCTTTCTTT.

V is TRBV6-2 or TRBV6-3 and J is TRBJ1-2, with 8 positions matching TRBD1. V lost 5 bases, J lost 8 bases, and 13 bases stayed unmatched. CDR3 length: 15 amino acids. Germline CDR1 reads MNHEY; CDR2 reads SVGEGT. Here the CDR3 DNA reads TGTGCCAGCAGTGTTCCCTCAACAGGGGGAAGGGGCTACACCTTC. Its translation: CASSVPSTGGRGYTF.

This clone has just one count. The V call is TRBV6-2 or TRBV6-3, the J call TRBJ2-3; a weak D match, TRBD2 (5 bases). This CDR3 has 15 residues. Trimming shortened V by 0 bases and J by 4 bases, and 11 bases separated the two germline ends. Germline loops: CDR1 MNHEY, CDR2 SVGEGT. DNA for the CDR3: TGTGCCAGCAGTTACTCGAAGGCCGGGGCAGATACGCAGTATTTT. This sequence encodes CASSYSKAGADTQYF.